The next 25 T cell receptor beta chains were all read from a single sample in a study of blood T cell repertoires in COVID-19. Sequencing was performed with immunoSEQ multiplex PCR; in TCRdb, only in-frame clones are kept and a portion is missing. Of about 130,000 clones in the sample, about 80% were seen once. The specimen sequenced was peripheral blood. These receptors came from a woman aged 50 to 60 with acute or convalescent COVID-19.

V and J are TRBV5-1 and TRBJ1-3; D uncertain. The ends were cut back, 0 bases at V and 0 bases at J, with 13 bases in the middle. Germline-derived CDR1 and CDR2 are SGHRS and YFSETQ. The CDR3 covers 17 residues. In nucleotides, the CDR3 is TGCGCCAGCAGCTTGGAGGGAGGGCCGTACTCTGGAAACACCATATATTTT. This sequence encodes CASSLEGGPYSGNTIYF.

This chain links TRBV19 with TRBJ1-5; TRBD1 matches 7 bases. The V gene end was trimmed by 3 bases and the J gene end by 9 bases; junction bases not matched to a gene: 11. Germline values: CDR1 LNHDA, CDR2 SQIVND (reference sequence). The CDR3 consists of 15 residues. The CDR3 loop is CASSIRGGDSPPQHF. The CDR3 DNA reads TGTGCCAGTAGTATCAGAGGGGGCGATAGCCCGCCCCAGCATTTT.

V is TRBV4-2 and J is TRBJ1-2; 8 positions agree with TRBD1. CDR1 and CDR2 from the germline V gene are LGHNA and YNFKEQ. The CDR3 covers 15 residues. V shed 2 bases and J 8 bases; nucleotides not matched to a gene: 10. The DNA for the CDR3 is TGTGCCAGCAGCCAATTTAAGACAGGGGCGGAGGGCTACACCTTC. Amino acids: CASSQFKTGAEGYTF.

J is TRBJ2-1 and V is TRBV3-1 (or the pseudogene TRBV3-2); TRBD2 matches 11 bases. This CDR3 is built from 17 residues. Germline V gene lookup returns CDR1 LGHDT and CDR2 YNNKEL (reference sequence). Trimming took 5 bases from V and 6 from J; bases not matched to a gene: 12. CDR3 in DNA: TGTGCCAGCAGCAATAGCGGGGGGGTCATATTAGGCAATGAGCAGTTCTTC. This encodes CASSNSGGVILGNEQFF.

V is TRBV10-3 and J is TRBJ2-3; TRBD2 agrees at 13 bases. The germline V gene has CDR1 ENHRY and CDR2 SYGVKD. This CDR3 contains 18 residues. V trimming: 0 bases; J trimming: 0 bases; junction bases outside the gene matches: 3. The CDR3 sequence is CAISESATSGGSTDTQYF. For the CDR3, the DNA is TGTGCCATCAGTGAGTCAGCGACTAGCGGGGGGAGCACAGATACGCAGTATTTT.

This chain connects TRBV30 to TRBJ1-2, with TRBD1 identical over 9 bases. The CDR3 extends over 14 amino acids. V shed 3 bases and J 4 bases; nucleotides not matched to a gene: 6. Germline loops: CDR1 GTSNPN, CDR2 SVGIG (reference sequence). CDR3 residues: CAWRGDRDIYGYTF. For the CDR3, the DNA is TGTGCCTGGAGAGGGGACAGGGATATCTATGGCTACACCTTC.

This clone has a handful of counts. The rearrangement joins TRBV28 to TRBJ1-1; 8 bases agree with TRBD1. The CDR3 runs to 13 residues. V was clipped by 6 bases and J by 5 bases; unmatched bases: 5. Germline-derived CDR1 and CDR2 are MDHEN and SYDVKM. DNA of the CDR3: TGTGCCAGCAGCAGAGGACAGGGAACTGAAGCTTTCTTT. This sequence encodes CASSRGQGTEAFF.

The CDR3 spells CASSQDGGDRRDEQFF. The DNA of the CDR3 is TGTGCCAGCAGCCAAGATGGGGGGGACAGGAGGGATGAGCAGTTCTTC. The gene calls are TRBV4-2 and TRBJ2-1, with D perhaps matching TRBD1 (8 bases). CDR1 is LGHNA and CDR2 is YNFKEQ in the germline V gene. The V gene lost 0 bases and the J gene lost 8 bases, with 17 bases spanning the gap. This CDR3 is 16 amino acids long.

The rearrangement links TRBV7-9 to TRBJ2-3; 8 bases are a match to TRBD1. Germline CDR1 and CDR2: SEHNR and FQNEAQ (reference sequence). The CDR3 spans 15 residues. V dropped 0 bases and J dropped 4; count of bases not matched to a gene: 3. The CDR3 bases are TGTGCCAGCAGCTTAGCGGAGACAGGGGCAGATACGCAGTATTTT. Protein sequence: CASSLAETGADTQYF. Using reference TRBV7-9 and TRBJ2-3 for the parts outside the CDR3, the full variable domain is DTGVSQNPRHKITKRGQNVTFRCDPISEHNRLYWYRQTLGQGPEFLTYFQNEAQLEKSRLLSDRFSAERPKGSFSTLEIQRTEQGDSAMYLCASSLAETGADTQYFGPGTRLTVL.

V usage is TRBV29-1 and J usage is TRBJ2-7; D call uncertain. This CDR3 region has 14 residues. Germline V CDR1 and CDR2: SQVTM, ANQGSEA. Trimming took 6 bases from V and 3 from J, leaving 18 bases between them. This chain's CDR3 is CSVTHQDTIYEQYF. In nucleotides, the CDR3 is TGCAGCGTCACACATCAAGATACAATCTACGAGCAGTACTTC.

The chain carries TRBV9 and TRBJ2-1, with TRBD2 identical over 10 bases. Germline loops: CDR1 SGDLS, CDR2 YYNGEE. This CDR3 has 16 amino acids. V was clipped by 0 bases and J by 5 bases; unmatched bases: 5. CDR3: CASSVGLAGVDNEQFF. The DNA of the CDR3 is TGTGCCAGCAGCGTAGGTCTAGCGGGGGTAGACAATGAGCAGTTCTTC.

The chain links TRBV2 to TRBJ1-5; D unresolved. This CDR3 is built from 13 residues. Germline lookup yields CDR1 SNHLY and CDR2 FYNNEI. Trimming took off 2 bases at V and 0 bases at J, with 2 bases between the two ends. The CDR3 nucleotides read TGTGCCAGCAGTGAACGTAGCAATCAGCCCCAGCATTTT. It encodes CASSERSNQPQHF.

The chain employs TRBV2 and TRBJ2-7, with D perhaps TRBD1 (6 bases). The V end lost 4 bases, the J end lost 6 bases, and 10 bases lay between the germline ends. CDR1 and CDR2 from the germline V gene are SNHLY and FYNNEI. This CDR3 region has 12 residues. This CDR3 reads CASSGSGVEQYF. CDR3 DNA: TGTGCCAGCAGTGGGTCAGGGGTCGAGCAGTACTTC.

This chain links TRBV2 with TRBJ2-7, with D tentatively TRBD1 (6 bases). The CDR3 is made up of 17 amino acids. The germline gives CDR1 SNHLY, CDR2 FYNNEI. V lost 2 bases to trimming and J lost 4 bases, with 21 bases between them. CDR3 in amino acids: CASSESILQGRRYEQYF. As DNA, the CDR3 is TGTGCCAGCAGTGAATCTATTTTGCAGGGGCGCCGGTACGAGCAGTACTTC.

The chain is built from TRBV19 and TRBJ1-4; no clear D gene. Germline CDR1 is LNHDA and CDR2 is SQIVND (reference sequence). CDR3 length equals 15 residues. V was trimmed by 3 bases and J by 0 bases, leaving 8 bases between them. Written as DNA, the CDR3 is TGTGCCAGTAGTATTGCCCGGGCAACTAATGAAAAACTGTTTTTT. This codes for CASSIARATNEKLFF.

The V call is TRBV5-1, the J call TRBJ1-4; the match to TRBD1 covers 7 bases. From germline, CDR1 is SGHRS and CDR2 YFSETQ. CDR3 length: 15 residues. V shed 1 base, J shed 3 bases, and the junction held 3 bases outside the gene matches. The DNA for the CDR3 is TGCGCCAGCAGCTTGAAAGGGGGCTCTAATGAAAAACTGTTTTTT. Protein product: CASSLKGGSNEKLFF.

This clone is a singleton in its sample. This rearrangement joins TRBV3-1 (or the pseudogene TRBV3-2) to TRBJ1-1; perhaps TRBD1 as D (5 bases). There are 13 residues in the CDR3. Germline lookup yields CDR1 LGHDT and CDR2 YNNKEL (reference sequence). V was clipped by 2 bases and J by 7 bases, with 11 bases between them. In DNA, the CDR3 is TGTGCCAGCAGCCAAAAGACAGTGGGTGAAGCTTTCTTT. It codes for CASSQKTVGEAFF.

This rearrangement joins TRBV5-4 to TRBJ2-1, with a weak D call TRBD2 (5 bases). Trimming pared 0 bases from V and 6 bases from J, leaving 13 bases between. CDR1 and CDR2 (germline): SGHNT, YYREEE (reference sequence). CDR3 length: 15 residues. CDR3: CASSLATLGGNEQFF. CDR3 bases: TGTGCCAGCAGCTTGGCGACACTCGGAGGCAATGAGCAGTTCTTC.

The V call is TRBV7-9, the J call TRBJ1-6; 7 nucleotides align to TRBD1. The V and J ends lost 1 base and 8 bases, in that order; junction bases with no gene match: 8. The V gene's germline CDR1 is SEHNR and CDR2 FQNEAQ (reference sequence). The CDR3 is made up of 16 amino acids. The CDR3 DNA reads as TGTGCCAGCAGCTTAGATTACGACAGGGTTGATTCACCCCTCCACTTT. Encoded protein: CASSLDYDRVDSPLHF.

This chain connects TRBV3-1 (or the pseudogene TRBV3-2) to TRBJ1-2, with D possibly being TRBD1 (5 bases). Trimming took 3 bases from V and 7 from J, leaving 12 bases between them. CDR3 length equals 13 residues. Germline lookup yields CDR1 LGHDT and CDR2 YNNKEL (reference sequence). The CDR3 coding sequence is TGTGCCAGCAGCCAGCGGGGCGGGGGTGGCTACACCTTC. It codes for CASSQRGGGGYTF.

This clone was detected a few times. V gene TRBV30 combines with J gene TRBJ2-7; 14 bases are a match to TRBD2. The germline V gene has CDR1 GTSNPN and CDR2 SVGIG (reference sequence). V gave up 1 base and J gave up 3 bases; unmatched junction bases: 2. The CDR3 sequence is 15 residues long. This CDR3 reads CAWSEGTSGGYEQYF. The CDR3 DNA sequence: TGTGCCTGGAGTGAGGGGACTAGCGGGGGCTACGAGCAGTACTTC.

This sequence joins TRBV7-6 and TRBJ2-1; D is possibly TRBD2 (5 bases). V lost 1 base, J lost 6 bases, and 16 bases lay in between. In germline, CDR1 is SGHVS, CDR2 FNYEAQ. There are 16 residues in the CDR3. CDR3 protein: CASSLVEGVKGNEQFF. The CDR3 nucleotides read TGTGCCAGCAGCTTAGTAGAGGGAGTGAAGGGCAATGAGCAGTTCTTC.

This clone came up a few times. This chain connects TRBV7-6 to TRBJ2-1; 10 bases agree with TRBD2. The CDR3 sequence is 18 residues long. The germline V gene encodes CDR1 SGHVS and CDR2 FNYEAQ. The V and J ends lost 3 bases and 0 bases, in that order; junction bases with no gene match: 8. The CDR3 coding sequence is TGTGCCAGCAGCTTCCCTAGCGGGGGAATCCGCTCCTACAATGAGCAGTTCTTC. Residues: CASSFPSGGIRSYNEQFF.

The V and J genes are TRBV28 and TRBJ2-1, with D unclear. The V end lost 8 bases, the J end lost 2 bases, and 16 bases lay between the germline ends. Germline V CDR1 and CDR2: MDHEN, SYDVKM. CDR3 length: 15 residues. DNA for the CDR3: TGTGCCAGCCCGCCGCGAGGAGACGCCTACAATGAGCAGTTCTTC. Protein sequence: CASPPRGDAYNEQFF.

The chain has TRBV27 and TRBJ2-7; TRBD1 aligns across 7 bases. CDR3 length: 14 residues. V lost 6 bases, J lost 2 bases, and 7 bases stayed unmatched. Looked up from germline, CDR1 is MNHEY and CDR2 is SMNVEV (reference sequence). The CDR3 here is CASSNEGQTYEQYF. CDR3 DNA sequence: TGTGCCAGCAGCAATGAGGGACAGACCTACGAGCAGTACTTC.